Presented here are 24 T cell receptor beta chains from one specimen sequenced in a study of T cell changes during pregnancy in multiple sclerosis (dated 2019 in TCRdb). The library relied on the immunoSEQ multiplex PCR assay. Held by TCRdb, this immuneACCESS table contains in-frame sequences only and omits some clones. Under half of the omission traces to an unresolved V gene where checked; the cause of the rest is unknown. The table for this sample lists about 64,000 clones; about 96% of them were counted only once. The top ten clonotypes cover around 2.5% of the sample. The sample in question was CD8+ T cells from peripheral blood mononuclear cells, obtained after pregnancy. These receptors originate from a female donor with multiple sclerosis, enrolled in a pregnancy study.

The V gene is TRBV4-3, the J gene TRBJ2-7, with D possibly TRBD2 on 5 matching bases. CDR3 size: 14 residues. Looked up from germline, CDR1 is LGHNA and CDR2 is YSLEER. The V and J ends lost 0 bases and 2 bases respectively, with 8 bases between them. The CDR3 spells CASSQDTGAYEQYF. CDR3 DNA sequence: TGCGCCAGCAGCCAAGATACCGGGGCCTACGAGCAGTACTTC.

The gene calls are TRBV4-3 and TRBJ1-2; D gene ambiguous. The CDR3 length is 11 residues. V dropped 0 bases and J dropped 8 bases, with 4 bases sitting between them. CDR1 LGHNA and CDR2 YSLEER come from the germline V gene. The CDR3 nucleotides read TGCGCCAGCAGCCAAGATGGCGGCTACACCTTC. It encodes CASSQDGGYTF.

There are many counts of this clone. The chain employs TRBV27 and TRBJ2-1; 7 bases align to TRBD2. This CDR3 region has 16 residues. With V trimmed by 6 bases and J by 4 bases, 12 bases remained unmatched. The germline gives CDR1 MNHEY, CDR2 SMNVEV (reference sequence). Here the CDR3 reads CASSSWVTSNYNEQFF. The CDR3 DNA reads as TGTGCCAGCAGCTCCTGGGTGACTAGCAATTACAATGAGCAGTTCTTC.

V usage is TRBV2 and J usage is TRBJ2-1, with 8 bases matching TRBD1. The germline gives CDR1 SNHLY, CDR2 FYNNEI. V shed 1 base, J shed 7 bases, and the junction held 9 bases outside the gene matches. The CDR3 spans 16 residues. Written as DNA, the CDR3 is TGTGCCAGCAGTGAAGTCACCGGGACAGGAGAGAATGAGCAGTTCTTC. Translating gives CASSEVTGTGENEQFF.

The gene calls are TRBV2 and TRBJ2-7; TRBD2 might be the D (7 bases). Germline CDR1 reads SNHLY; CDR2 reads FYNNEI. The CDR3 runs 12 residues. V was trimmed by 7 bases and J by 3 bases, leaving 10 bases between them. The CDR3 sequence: CASKGGVYEQYF. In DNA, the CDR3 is TGTGCCAGCAAAGGGGGGGTCTACGAGCAGTACTTC.

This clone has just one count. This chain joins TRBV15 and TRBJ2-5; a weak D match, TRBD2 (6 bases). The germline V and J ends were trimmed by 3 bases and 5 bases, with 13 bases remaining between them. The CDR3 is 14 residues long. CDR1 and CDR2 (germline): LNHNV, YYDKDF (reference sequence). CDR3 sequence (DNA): TGTGCCACCAGCAGTGGGGCGGGAACGGAGACCCAGTACTTC. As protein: CATSSGAGTETQYF. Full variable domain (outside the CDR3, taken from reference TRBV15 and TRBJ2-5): DAMVIQNPRYQVTQFGKPVTLSCSQTLNHNVMYWYQQKSSQAPKLLFHYYDKDFNNEADTPDNFQSRRPNTSFCFLDIRSPGLGDTAMYLCATSSGAGTETQYFGPGTRLLVL.

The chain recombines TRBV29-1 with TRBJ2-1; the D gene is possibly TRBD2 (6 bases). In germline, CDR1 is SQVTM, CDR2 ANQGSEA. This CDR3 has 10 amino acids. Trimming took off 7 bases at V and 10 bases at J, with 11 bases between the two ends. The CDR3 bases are TGCAGCGATGGAGGGAACGAGCAGTTCTTC. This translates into CSDGGNEQFF.

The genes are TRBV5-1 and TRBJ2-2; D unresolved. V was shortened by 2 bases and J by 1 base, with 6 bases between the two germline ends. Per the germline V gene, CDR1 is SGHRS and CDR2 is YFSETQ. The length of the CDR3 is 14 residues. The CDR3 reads CASSFVQNTGELFF. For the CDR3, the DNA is TGCGCCAGCAGCTTTGTCCAGAACACCGGGGAGCTGTTTTTT.

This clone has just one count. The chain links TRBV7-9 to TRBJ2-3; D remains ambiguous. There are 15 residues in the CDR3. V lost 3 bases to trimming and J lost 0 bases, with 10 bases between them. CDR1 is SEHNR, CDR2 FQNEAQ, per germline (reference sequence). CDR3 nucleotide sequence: TGTGCCAGCAGCTTCGGTCACCCTAGCACAGATACGCAGTATTTT. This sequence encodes CASSFGHPSTDTQYF.

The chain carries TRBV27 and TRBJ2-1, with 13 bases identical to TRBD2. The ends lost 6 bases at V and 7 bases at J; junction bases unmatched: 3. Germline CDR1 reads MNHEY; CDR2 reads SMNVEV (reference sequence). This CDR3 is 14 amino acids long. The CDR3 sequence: CASRLAGGRNEQFF. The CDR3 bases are TGTGCCAGCAGACTAGCGGGAGGGAGAAATGAGCAGTTCTTC.

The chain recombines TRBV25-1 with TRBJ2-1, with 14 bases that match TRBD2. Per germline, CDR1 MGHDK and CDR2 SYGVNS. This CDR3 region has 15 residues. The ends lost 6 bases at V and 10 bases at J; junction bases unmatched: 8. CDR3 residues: CASSPGTSGRREQFF. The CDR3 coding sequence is TGTGCCAGCAGCCCCGGGACTAGCGGGAGAAGAGAGCAGTTCTTC.

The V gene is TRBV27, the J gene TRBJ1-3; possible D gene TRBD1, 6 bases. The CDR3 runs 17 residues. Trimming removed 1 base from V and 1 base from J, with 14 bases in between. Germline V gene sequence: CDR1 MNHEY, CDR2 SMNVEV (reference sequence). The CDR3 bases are TGTGCCAGCAGTTTATGCCACAGGGAAGAGTCTGGAAACACCATATATTTT. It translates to CASSLCHREESGNTIYF.

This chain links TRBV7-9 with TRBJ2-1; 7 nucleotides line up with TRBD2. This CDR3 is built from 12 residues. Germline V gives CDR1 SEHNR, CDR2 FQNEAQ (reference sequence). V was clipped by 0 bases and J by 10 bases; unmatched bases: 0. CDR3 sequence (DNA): TGTGCCAGCAGCTTAGCGGGAGGGGAGCAGTTCTTC. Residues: CASSLAGGEQFF.

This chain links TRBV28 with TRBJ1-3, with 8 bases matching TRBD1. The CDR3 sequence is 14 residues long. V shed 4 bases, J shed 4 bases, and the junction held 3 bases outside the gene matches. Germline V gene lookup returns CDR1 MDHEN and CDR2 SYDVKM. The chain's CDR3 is CASSYRGMGNTIYF. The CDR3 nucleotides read TGTGCCAGCAGTTACAGGGGGATGGGAAACACCATATATTTT.

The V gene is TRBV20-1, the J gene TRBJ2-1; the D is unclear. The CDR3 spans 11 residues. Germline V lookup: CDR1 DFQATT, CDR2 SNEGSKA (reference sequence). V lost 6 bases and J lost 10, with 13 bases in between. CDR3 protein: CSATPYVEQFF. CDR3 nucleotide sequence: TGCAGTGCCACACCGTACGTCGAGCAGTTCTTC.

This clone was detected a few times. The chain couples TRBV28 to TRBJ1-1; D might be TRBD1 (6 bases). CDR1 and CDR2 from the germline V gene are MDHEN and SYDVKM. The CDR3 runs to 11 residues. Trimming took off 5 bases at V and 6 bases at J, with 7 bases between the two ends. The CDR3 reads CASSQGPEAFF. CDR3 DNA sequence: TGTGCCAGCAGTCAGGGGCCTGAAGCTTTCTTT.

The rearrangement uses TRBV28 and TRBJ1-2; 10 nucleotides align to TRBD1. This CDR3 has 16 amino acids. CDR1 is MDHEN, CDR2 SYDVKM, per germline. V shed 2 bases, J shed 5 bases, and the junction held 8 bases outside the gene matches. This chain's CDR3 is CASSLDPRQGAYGYTF. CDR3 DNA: TGTGCCAGCAGTTTAGATCCCAGACAGGGGGCTTATGGCTACACCTTC.

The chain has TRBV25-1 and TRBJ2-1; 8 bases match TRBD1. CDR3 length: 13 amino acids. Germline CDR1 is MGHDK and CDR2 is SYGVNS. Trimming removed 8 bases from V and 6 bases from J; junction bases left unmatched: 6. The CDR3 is CASPFDRGNEQFF. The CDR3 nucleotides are TGTGCCAGCCCCTTCGACAGGGGCAATGAGCAGTTCTTC.

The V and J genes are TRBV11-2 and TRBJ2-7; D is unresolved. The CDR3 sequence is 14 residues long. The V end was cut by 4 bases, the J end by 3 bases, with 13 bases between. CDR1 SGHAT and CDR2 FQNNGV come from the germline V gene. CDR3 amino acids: CASSSWSLNYEQYF. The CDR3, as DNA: TGTGCCAGCAGCTCGTGGAGTCTCAACTACGAGCAGTACTTC.

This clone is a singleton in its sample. CDR3 in DNA: TGTGCCAGTAGCTCAAGCGGGAGGGGTTACAATGAGCAGTTCTTC. Its protein is CASSSSGRGYNEQFF. The genes are TRBV19 and TRBJ2-1, with 10 bases fitting TRBD2. The germline gives CDR1 LNHDA, CDR2 SQIVND (reference sequence). The CDR3 sequence is 15 residues long. After removal of 6 bases from V and 4 bases from J, the junction contained 6 bases not matched to a gene.

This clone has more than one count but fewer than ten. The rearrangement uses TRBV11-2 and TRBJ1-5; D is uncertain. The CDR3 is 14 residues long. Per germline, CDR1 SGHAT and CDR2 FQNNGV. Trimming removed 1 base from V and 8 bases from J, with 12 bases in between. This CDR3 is CASSLAGNKKPQHF. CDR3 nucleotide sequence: TGTGCCAGCAGCTTAGCTGGCAACAAGAAGCCCCAGCATTTT.

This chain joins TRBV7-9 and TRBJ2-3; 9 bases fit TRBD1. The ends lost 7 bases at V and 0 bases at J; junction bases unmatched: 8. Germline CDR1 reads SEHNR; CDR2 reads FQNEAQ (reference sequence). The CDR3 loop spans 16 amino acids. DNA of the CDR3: TGTGCCAGCAACCCAGCAGGACAGGGGAGCACAGATACGCAGTATTTT. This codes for CASNPAGQGSTDTQYF.

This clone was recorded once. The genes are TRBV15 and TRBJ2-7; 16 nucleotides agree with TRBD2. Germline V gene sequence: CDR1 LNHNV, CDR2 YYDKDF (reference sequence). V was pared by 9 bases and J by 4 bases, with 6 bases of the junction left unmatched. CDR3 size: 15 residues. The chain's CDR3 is CATTGLAGGIYEQYF. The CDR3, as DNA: TGTGCCACGACGGGACTAGCGGGAGGGATTTACGAGCAGTACTTC.

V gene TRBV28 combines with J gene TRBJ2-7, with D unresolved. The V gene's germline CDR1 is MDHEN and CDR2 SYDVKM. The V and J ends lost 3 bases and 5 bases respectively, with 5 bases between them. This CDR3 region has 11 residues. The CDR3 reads CASSFSHEQYF. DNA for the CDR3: TGTGCCAGCAGTTTCTCTCACGAGCAGTACTTC.